This TCR beta chain derives from a study of blood T cells in healthy people across ages. Study outcomes and limitations: While age rose, TCR beta diversity per million T cells dropped in a roughly linear way. Researchers judged that diversity estimates from one million T cells fell short of true values.

Germline V gene lookup returns CDR1 MNHEY and CDR2 SMNVEV (reference sequence). V trimming: 5 bases; J trimming: 5 bases; junction bases outside the gene matches: 6. This CDR3 is built from 14 residues. For the second PCR, which ran for about 6 to 12 cycles, a sample-barcoded 5' primer and a J-beta primer mix were used. TCRdb re-derived calls from the 5' RACE reads in MiXCR, one entry per CDR3 protein. The table has around 620,000 distinct CDR3 sequences, about 25% seen once. This clonotype appeared a few times. Its antigen remains unidentified. Sequencing was done on a sample of blood. This TCR derives from a woman in her seventies in good health. The chain carries TRBV27 and TRBJ1-1; 9 bases are a match to TRBD1. This CDR3 reads CASSMGTGWTEAFF. CDR3 in DNA: TGTGCCAGCAGTATGGGGACAGGGTGGACTGAAGCTTTCTTT.